The present T cell receptor (beta chain) was sequenced within a study of T cells in localized non-small cell lung cancer. Study observations and caveats: A median of around 57 clones ranked among the top 100 in tumor appeared in adjacent lung. It was uninvolved adjacent lung that showed the highest T cell clonality, exceeding tumor. Investigators sequenced only a single tumor region, leaving heterogeneity possible. Longer overall survival was associated with a higher density of T cells in the blood.

Clones were sequenced by immunoSEQ multiplex PCR, and TCRdb holds only the in-frame ones, with some missing. The top ten clones hold 2% to 3% of a sample with tens of thousands of clones, about 86% of them seen once. A remark on this clone: Its antigen is not identified.

J lost 4 bases, V lost 0 bases, and 8 bases had no gene match. Germline CDR1 is SGDLS and CDR2 is YYNGEE. CDR3 length: 16 amino acids. This TCR came from a man aged 40 to 69 with stage II lung adenocarcinoma. The genes are TRBV9 and TRBJ2-3, with 7 bases matching TRBD1. The source material was PBMCs, sampled before any cancer treatment. In DNA, the CDR3 is TGTGCCAGCAGCGTAGACGACAGGGTCGGGGCAGATACGCAGTATTTT. Translating it yields CASSVDDRVGADTQYF.